This T cell receptor (beta chain) is from a study of blood T cell repertoires in COVID-19 (TCRdb year 2020). About the full investigation: Samples from collaborators originated in the United States, Italy and Spain and spanned both the acute and convalescent phases of COVID-19. The repertoires were released in a freely available public database meant as a resource for research on the immune response to SARS-CoV-2. Samples came from the ongoing ImmuneRACE study (first 160 participants) plus 1,254 subjects from 6 global collaborators. HLA class I and class II types, where available, came from metadata supplied by the sample provider rather than from assay-based typing. A de-identified subject ID, COVID-19 status, age in years and sex were almost always included in the sample metadata. Deeply sampled blood TCRbeta repertoires from subjects exposed to, actively infected with, or recovered from COVID-19 were included in the dataset. The prospective study material was composed of cDNA or gDNA derived from T cells, B-cell-depleted T cells, or PBMCs.

The CDR3 sequence holds 15 residues, the cysteine and phenylalanine included. Only CDR3 DNA is held: 45 bases, read in frame from base 1. Reading the germline V gene (reference sequence) gives CDR1 MNHEY and CDR2 SMNVEV. Germline trimming amounts to 5 bases on V and 7 bases on J, with 10 as the count of junction bases outside the gene matches. One collaborating source in Seattle enrolled patients during active infection and followed them longitudinally through the course of disease. Each collaborating institution followed its own protocols to collect whole blood in K2EDTA tubes. For TCRbeta analysis, collaborators shipped samples as frozen whole blood, isolated PBMCs, or DNA extracted from either of those sample types. The immunoSEQ Assay, a bias-controlled multiplex PCR, was used to amplify TCRbeta CDR3 regions from genomic DNA. On the authors' methods: Nucleated cell counts per sample were estimated from amplification of reference gene primers within the assay. To quantify the absolute abundance of each unique TCRbeta CDR3 rearrangement, sequence reads were collapsed and filtered. Productive Simpson clonality was computed per sample as the square root of Simpson's diversity index over productive rearrangements. TCRdb stores this immuneACCESS table with in-frame sequences only. Part of the clones is absent; in the studies checked, under half of the shortfall reflects unresolved V genes, and no reason is known for the rest. That table furnishes V, J and clone size, whereas the DNA furnished D and trimming. Counted in this sample were 140,000 to 150,000 clones; over 75% of them appeared once. Of the sample, roughly 13% falls within the top ten clones.

General conclusions and limits of the study: Clinical and demographic metadata were provided uncurated, with the amount varying by source and participant.

On this clone: Its binding antigen is unknown. No base qualities exist here, and no much larger clone lies one base off it.

The chain uses TRBV27 and TRBJ2-2, with 7 junctional bases fitting TRBD1. The sequence was collected from a man aged 18 to 35 with COVID-19, enrolled during active disease. The sequencing sample was made of peripheral blood. The CDR3 here reads CASSPLRGHDGELFF. The DNA is TGTGCCAGCAGTCCTTTAAGGGGGCATGACGGGGAGCTGTTTTTT.